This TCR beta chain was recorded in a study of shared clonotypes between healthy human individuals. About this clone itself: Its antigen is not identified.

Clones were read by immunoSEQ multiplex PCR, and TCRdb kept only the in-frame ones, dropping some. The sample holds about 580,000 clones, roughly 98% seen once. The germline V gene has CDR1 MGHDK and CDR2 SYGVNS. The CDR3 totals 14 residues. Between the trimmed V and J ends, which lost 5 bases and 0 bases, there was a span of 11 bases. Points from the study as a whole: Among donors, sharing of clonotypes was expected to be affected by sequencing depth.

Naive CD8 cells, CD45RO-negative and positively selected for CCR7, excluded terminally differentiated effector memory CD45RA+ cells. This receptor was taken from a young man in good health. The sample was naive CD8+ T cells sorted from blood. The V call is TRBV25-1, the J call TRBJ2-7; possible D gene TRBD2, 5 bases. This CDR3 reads CASSLRTDSYEQYF. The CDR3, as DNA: TGTGCCAGCAGTCTCAGGACTGACTCCTACGAGCAGTACTTC.